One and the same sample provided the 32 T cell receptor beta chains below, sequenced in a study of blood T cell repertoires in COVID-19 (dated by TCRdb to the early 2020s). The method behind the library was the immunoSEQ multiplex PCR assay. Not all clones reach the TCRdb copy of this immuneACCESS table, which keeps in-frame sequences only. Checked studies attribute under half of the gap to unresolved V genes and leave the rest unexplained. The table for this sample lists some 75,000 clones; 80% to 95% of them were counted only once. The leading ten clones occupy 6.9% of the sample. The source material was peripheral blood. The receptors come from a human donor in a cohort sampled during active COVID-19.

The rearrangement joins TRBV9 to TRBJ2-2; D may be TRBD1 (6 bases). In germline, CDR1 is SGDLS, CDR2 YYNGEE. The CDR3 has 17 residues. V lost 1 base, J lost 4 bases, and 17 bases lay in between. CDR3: CASSVQWPGVGTGELFF. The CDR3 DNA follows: TGTGCCAGCAGCGTACAATGGCCAGGGGTAGGCACCGGGGAGCTGTTTTTT.

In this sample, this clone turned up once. This chain's CDR3 is CASAQGAPRGISGGNEQFF. As DNA, the CDR3 is TGTGCCAGCGCCCAGGGGGCGCCCAGAGGTATTAGCGGGGGGAATGAGCAGTTCTTC. V and J are TRBV27 and TRBJ2-1; 10 nucleotides agree with TRBD2. V was pared by 8 bases and J by 7 bases, with 23 bases of the junction left unmatched. This CDR3 has 19 residues. The V gene's germline CDR1 is MNHEY and CDR2 SMNVEV (reference sequence).

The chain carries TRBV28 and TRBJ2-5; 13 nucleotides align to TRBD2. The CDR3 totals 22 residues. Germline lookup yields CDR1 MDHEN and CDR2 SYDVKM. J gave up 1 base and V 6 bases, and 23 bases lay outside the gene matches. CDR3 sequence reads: CASRQRVILPGLAGLLQETQYF. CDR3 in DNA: TGTGCCAGCAGGCAAAGGGTCATCCTTCCGGGACTAGCGGGGCTACTCCAAGAGACCCAGTACTTC.

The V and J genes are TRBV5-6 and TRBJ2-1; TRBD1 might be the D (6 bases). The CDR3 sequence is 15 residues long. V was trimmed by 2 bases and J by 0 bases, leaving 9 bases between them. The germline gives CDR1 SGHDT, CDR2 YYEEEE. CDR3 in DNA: TGTGCCAGCAGCTTTAGGGGGAGCTCCTACAATGAGCAGTTCTTC. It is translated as CASSFRGSSYNEQFF.

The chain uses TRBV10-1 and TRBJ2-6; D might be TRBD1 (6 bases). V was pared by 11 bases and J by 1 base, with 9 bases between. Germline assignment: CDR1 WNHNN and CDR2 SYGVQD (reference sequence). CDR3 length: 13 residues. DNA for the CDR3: TGCGCCGGAACAGGGTCTGGGGCCAACGTCCTGACTTTC. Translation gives CAGTGSGANVLTF.

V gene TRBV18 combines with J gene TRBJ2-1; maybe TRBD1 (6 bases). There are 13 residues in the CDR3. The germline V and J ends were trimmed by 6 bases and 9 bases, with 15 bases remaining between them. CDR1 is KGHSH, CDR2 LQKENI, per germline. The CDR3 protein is CASSLDRPAEQFF. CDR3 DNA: TGTGCCAGCTCCCTCGACAGGCCTGCTGAGCAGTTCTTC.

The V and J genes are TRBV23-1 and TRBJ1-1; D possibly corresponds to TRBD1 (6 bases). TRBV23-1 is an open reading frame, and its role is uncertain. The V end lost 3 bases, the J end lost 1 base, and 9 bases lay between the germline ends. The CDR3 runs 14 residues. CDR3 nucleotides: TGCGCCAGCAGTCATCAACAGGGGAACACTGAAGCTTTCTTT. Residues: CASSHQQGNTEAFF.

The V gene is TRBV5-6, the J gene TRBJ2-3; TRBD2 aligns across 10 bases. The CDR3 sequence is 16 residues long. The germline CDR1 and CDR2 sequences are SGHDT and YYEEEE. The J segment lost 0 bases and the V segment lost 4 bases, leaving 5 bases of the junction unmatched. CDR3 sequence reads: CASSPGLAYSTDTQYF. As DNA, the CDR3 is TGTGCCAGCAGCCCGGGACTAGCGTACAGCACAGATACGCAGTATTTT.

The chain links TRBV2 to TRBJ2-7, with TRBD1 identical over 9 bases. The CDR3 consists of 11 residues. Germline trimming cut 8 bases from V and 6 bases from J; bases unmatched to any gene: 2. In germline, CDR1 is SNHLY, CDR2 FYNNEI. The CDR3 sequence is CASRQGVEQYF. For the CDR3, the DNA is TGTGCCAGCCGACAGGGGGTCGAGCAGTACTTC.

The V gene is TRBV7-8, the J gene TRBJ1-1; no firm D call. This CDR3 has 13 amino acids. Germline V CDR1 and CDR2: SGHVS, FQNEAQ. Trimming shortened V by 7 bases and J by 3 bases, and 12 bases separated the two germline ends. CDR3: CASNLLRDTEAFF. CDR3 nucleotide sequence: TGTGCCAGCAACCTTCTGAGGGACACTGAAGCTTTCTTT.

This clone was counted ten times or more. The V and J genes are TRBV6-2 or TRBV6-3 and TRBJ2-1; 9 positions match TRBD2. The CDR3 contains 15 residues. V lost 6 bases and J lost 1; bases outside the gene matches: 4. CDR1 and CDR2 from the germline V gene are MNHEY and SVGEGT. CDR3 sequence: CASSSSGGSYNEQFF. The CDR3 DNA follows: TGTGCCAGCAGCTCCAGCGGGGGGTCCTACAATGAGCAGTTCTTC.

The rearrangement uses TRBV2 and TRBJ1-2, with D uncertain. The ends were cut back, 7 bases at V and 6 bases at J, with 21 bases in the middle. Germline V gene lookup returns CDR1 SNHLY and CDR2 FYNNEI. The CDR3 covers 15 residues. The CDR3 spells CASKDSPQSANGYTF. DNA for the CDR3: TGTGCCAGCAAAGATAGCCCCCAGAGTGCAAATGGCTACACCTTC.

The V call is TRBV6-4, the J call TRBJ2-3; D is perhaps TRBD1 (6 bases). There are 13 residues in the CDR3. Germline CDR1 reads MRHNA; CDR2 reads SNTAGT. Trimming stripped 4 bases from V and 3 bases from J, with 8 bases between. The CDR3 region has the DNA TGTGCCAGCAGTGCACAGGGAACAGATACGCAGTATTTT. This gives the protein CASSAQGTDTQYF.

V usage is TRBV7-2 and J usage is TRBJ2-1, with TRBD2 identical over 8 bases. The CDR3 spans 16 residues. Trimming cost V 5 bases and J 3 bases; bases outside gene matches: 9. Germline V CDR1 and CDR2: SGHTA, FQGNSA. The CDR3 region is CASSQTGGPVYNEQFF. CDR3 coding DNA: TGTGCCAGCAGCCAAACGGGGGGGCCGGTCTACAATGAGCAGTTCTTC.

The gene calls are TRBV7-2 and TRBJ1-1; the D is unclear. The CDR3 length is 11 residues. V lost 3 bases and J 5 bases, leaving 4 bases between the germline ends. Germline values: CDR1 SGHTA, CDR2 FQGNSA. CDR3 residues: CASSFGTEAFF. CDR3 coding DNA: TGTGCCAGCAGCTTCGGTACTGAAGCTTTCTTT.

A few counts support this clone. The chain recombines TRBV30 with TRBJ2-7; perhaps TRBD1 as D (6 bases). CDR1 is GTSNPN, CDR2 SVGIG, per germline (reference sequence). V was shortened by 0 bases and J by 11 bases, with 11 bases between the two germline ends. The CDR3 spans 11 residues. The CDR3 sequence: CAWSVRDTKYF. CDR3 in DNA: TGTGCCTGGAGTGTACGGGACACTAAGTACTTC.

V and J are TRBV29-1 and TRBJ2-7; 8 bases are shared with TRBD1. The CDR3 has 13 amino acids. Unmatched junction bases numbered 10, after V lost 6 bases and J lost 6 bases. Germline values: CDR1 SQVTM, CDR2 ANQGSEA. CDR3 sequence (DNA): TGCAGCGTAACCGAACAGGGGGTTGGCGAGCAGTACTTC. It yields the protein CSVTEQGVGEQYF.

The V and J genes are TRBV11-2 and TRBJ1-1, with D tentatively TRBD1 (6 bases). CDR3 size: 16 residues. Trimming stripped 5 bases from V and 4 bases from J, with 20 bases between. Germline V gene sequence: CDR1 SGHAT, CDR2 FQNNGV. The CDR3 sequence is CASSPFIGGAGTEAFF. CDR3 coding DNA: TGTGCCAGCAGCCCCTTTATTGGGGGGGCGGGCACTGAAGCTTTCTTT.

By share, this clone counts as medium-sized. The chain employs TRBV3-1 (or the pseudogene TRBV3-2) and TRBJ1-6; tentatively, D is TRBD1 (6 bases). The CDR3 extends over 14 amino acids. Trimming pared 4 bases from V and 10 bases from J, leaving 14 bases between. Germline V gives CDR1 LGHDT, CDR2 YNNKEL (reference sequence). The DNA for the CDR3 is TGTGCCAGCAGCCCCCAGAGGGGGAGCTCACCCCTCCACTTT. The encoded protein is CASSPQRGSSPLHF.

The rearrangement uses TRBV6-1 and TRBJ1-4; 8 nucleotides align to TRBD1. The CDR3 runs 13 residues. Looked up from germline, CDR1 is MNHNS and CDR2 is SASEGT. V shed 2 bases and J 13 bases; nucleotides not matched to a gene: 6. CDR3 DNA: TGTGCCAGCAGTGAAAGGCTGGACAGGGCACTGTTTTTT. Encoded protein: CASSERLDRALFF.

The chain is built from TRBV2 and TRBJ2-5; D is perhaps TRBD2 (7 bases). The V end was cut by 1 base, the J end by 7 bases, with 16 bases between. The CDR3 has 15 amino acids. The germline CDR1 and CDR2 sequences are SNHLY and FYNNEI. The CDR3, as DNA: TGTGCCAGCAGTGAAGTTGCGGGGGCCGCTGGGACCCAGTACTTC. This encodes CASSEVAGAAGTQYF.

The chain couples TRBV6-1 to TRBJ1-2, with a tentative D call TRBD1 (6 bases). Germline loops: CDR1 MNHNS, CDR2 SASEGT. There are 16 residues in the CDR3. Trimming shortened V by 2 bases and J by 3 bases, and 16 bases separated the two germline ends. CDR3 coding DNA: TGTGCCAGCAGTGAAAGACCCACAGGGTTAGACTATGGCTACACCTTC. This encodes CASSERPTGLDYGYTF.

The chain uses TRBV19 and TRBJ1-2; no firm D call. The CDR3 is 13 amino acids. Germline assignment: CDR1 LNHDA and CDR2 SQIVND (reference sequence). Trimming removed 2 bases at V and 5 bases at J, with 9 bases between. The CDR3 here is CASSITDSYGYTF. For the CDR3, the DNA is TGTGCCAGTAGTATAACTGATTCATATGGCTACACCTTC.

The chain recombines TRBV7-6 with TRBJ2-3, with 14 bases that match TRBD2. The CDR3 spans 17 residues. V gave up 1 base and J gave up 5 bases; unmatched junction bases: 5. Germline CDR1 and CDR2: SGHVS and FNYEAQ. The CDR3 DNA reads TGTGCCAGCAGCTTAGGGGCGACTAGCGGGGGGGGAGATACGCAGTATTTT. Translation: CASSLGATSGGGDTQYF.

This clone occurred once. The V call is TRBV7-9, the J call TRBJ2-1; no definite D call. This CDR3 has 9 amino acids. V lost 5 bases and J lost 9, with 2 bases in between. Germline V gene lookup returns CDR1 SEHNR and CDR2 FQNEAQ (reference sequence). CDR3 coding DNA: TGTGCCAGCAGCCGTGAGCAGTTCTTC. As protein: CASSREQFF.

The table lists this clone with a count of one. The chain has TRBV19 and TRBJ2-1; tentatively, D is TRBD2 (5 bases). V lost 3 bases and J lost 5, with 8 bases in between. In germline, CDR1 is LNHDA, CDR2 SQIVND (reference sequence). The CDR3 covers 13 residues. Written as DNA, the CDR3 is TGTGCCAGTAGTATTGGGAGCAACAATGAGCAGTTCTTC. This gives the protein CASSIGSNNEQFF.

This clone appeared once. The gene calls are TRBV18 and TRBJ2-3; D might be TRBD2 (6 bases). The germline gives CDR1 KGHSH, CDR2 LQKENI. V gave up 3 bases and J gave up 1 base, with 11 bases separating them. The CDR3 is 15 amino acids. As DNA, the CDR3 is TGTGCCAGCTCACCCCCCGGGACTCGCACAGATACGCAGTATTTT. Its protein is CASSPPGTRTDTQYF.

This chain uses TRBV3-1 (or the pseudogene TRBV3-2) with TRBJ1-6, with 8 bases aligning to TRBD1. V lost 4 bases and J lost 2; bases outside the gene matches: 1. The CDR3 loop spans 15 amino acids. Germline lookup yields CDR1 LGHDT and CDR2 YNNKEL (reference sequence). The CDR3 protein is CASSRTGPYNSPLHF. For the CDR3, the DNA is TGTGCCAGCAGCCGGACAGGGCCCTATAATTCACCCCTCCACTTT.

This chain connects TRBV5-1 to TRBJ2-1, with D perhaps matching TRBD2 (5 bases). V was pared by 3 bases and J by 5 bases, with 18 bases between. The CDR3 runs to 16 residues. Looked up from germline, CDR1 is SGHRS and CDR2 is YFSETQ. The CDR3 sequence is CASSSKGGSANNEQFF. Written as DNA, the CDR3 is TGCGCCAGCAGCTCAAAGGGCGGTAGCGCTAACAATGAGCAGTTCTTC.

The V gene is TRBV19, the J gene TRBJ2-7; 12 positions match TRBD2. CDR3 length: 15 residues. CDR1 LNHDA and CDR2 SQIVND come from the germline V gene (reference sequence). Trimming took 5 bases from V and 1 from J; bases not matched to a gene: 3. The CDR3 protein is CASSQTSGGSYEQYF. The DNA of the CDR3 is TGTGCCAGTAGTCAGACTAGCGGGGGATCCTACGAGCAGTACTTC.

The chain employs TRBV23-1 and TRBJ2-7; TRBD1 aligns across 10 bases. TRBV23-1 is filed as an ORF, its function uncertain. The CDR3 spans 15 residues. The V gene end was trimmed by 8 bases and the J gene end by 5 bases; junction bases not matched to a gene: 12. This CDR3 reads CASAGPGQGYHEQYF. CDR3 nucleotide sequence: TGCGCCAGCGCAGGACCGGGACAGGGGTACCACGAGCAGTACTTC.

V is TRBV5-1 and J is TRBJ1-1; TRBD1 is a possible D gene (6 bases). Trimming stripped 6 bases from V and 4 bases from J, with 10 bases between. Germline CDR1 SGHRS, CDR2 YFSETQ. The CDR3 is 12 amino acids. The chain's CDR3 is CASTGGGTEAFF. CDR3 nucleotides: TGCGCCAGCACTGGGGGCGGCACTGAAGCTTTCTTT. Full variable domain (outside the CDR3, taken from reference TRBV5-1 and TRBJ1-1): KAGVTQTPRYLIKTRGQQVTLSCSPISGHRSVSWYQQTPGQGLQFLFEYFSETQRNKGNFPGRFSGRQFSNSRSEMNVSTLELGDSALYLCASTGGGTEAFFGQGTRLTVV.